This TCR beta chain was identified in a study of CD8 T cells in ankylosing spondylitis. Broader study findings: Existing reports had already noted some motif variants in reactive arthritis synovial fluid and blood. Blood of patients with ankylosing spondylitis appeared to be characterized by a TCR beta motif of about 8 highly homologous variants. Within matched ankylosing spondylitis synovial fluid, disease-linked clones were reportedly significantly enriched.

Concerning this clonotype: As yet, its antigen is unknown.

Germline V gene sequence: CDR1 SGHRS, CDR2 YFSETQ. The length of the CDR3 is 16 residues. V lost 3 bases and J lost 0; bases outside the gene matches: 6. Researchers built TCR beta libraries using quantitative 5'-RACE with molecular barcodes. TCRdb fed the 5' RACE reads into MiXCR, producing one record per CDR3 protein. The sample holds 700,000 or so distinct CDR3 sequences, around a fifth seen once. The TCR comes from a male donor with ankylosing spondylitis. The genes are TRBV5-1 and TRBJ2-4; 7 bases line up with TRBD2. Input material: blood, either unsorted or a sorted T cell fraction (not recorded which). CDR3 sequence (DNA): TGCGCCAGCAGCTCATCGACTAGCCTAGCCAAAAACATTCAGTACTTC. The encoded protein is CASSSSTSLAKNIQYF.